What follows are 7 T cell receptor beta chains derived from one specimen sequenced in a study of human T cells and chemical hapten exposure. MiXCR, applied by TCRdb to the RACE reads, yields one record per CDR3 protein. The sample shows a few hundred thousand distinct CDR3 sequences, roughly 4.8% of them seen only once. Time point: patch test 1, 2 weeks after DPC sensitization. As for treatment: therapeutic diphenylcyclopropenone sensitization with weekly scalp DPC. The starting material was whole blood, obtained in connection with sensitization to the hapten diphenylcyclopropenone (DPC). The origin of the receptors is a woman between 50 and 59 years old with alopecia areata. Some clones in this sample may be carry-over from other donors' samples.

This clonotype has a count of ten or more. The chain links TRBV3-1 to TRBJ2-7; 13 nucleotides align to TRBD2. This CDR3 region has 16 residues. The germline gives CDR1 LGHDT, CDR2 YNNKEL (reference sequence). V lost 3 bases and J lost 4; bases outside the gene matches: 6. As DNA, the CDR3 is TGTGCCAGCAGCCACCGCGGACTAGCGGGGGAATACGAGCAGTACTTC. It codes for CASSHRGLAGEYEQYF.

This clonotype was detected only a few times. The genes are TRBV7-2 and TRBJ1-3, with TRBD1 as a possible D gene (5 bases). Looked up from germline, CDR1 is SGHTA and CDR2 is FQGNSA. Trimming stripped 5 bases from V and 4 bases from J, with 12 bases between. This CDR3 is built from 14 residues. The CDR3 protein is CASSRDAFGNTIYF. CDR3 DNA sequence: TGTGCCAGCAGCAGGGACGCGTTCGGAAACACCATATATTTT.

J is TRBJ1-2 and V is TRBV3-1; D gene uncertain. The V end lost 0 bases, the J end lost 7 bases, and 15 bases lay between the germline ends. The CDR3 is made up of 15 amino acids. Germline values: CDR1 LGHDT, CDR2 YNNKEL (reference sequence). CDR3 protein: CASSQDSSSRGGYTF. The CDR3 bases are TGTGCCAGCAGCCAAGATAGTTCTAGTAGAGGTGGCTACACCTTC.

This clonotype was found a few times. The chain recombines TRBV29-1 with TRBJ2-7; 15 bases match TRBD2. The CDR3 loop spans 15 amino acids. V shed 7 bases, J shed 4 bases, and the junction held 8 bases outside the gene matches. Per germline, CDR1 SQVTM and CDR2 ANQGSEA. The CDR3 DNA sequence: TGCAGCGCCGCCGGACTAGCGGGAGGGATATACGAGCAGTACTTC. This sequence encodes CSAAGLAGGIYEQYF.

At least ten counts were recorded for this clonotype. The V gene is TRBV20-1, the J gene TRBJ1-1; D not certain. Germline-derived CDR1 and CDR2 are DFQATT and SNEGSKA (reference sequence). CDR3 size: 13 residues. The V end was cut by 6 bases, the J end by 1 base, with 12 bases between. Here the CDR3 reads CSAPGPQNTEAFF. The CDR3 nucleotides read TGCAGTGCGCCCGGACCCCAGAACACTGAAGCTTTCTTT.

This clonotype was picked up many times. The rearrangement joins TRBV2 to TRBJ1-2; D ambiguous. The V end was cut by 6 bases, the J end by 5 bases, with 7 bases between. Germline CDR1 reads SNHLY; CDR2 reads FYNNEI. The CDR3 extends over 11 amino acids. DNA of the CDR3: TGTGCCAGCAGGCGGGAATATGGCTACACCTTC. The encoded protein is CASRREYGYTF. Full variable domain (missing parts from reference TRBV2 and TRBJ1-2): EPEVTQTPSHQVTQMGQEVILRCVPISNHLYFYWYRQILGQKVEFLVSFYNNEISEKSEIFDDQFSVERPDGSNFTLKIRSTKLEDSAMYFCASRREYGYTFGSGTRLTVV.

This chain joins TRBV30 and TRBJ2-7, with 9 bases fitting TRBD2. The CDR3 has 14 residues. With V trimmed by 3 bases and J by 3 bases, 6 bases remained unmatched. Germline V gene lookup returns CDR1 GTSNPN and CDR2 SVGIG (reference sequence). CDR3 in amino acids: CAWRLAGAGYEQYF. As DNA, the CDR3 is TGTGCCTGGAGGTTAGCGGGAGCCGGCTACGAGCAGTACTTC.